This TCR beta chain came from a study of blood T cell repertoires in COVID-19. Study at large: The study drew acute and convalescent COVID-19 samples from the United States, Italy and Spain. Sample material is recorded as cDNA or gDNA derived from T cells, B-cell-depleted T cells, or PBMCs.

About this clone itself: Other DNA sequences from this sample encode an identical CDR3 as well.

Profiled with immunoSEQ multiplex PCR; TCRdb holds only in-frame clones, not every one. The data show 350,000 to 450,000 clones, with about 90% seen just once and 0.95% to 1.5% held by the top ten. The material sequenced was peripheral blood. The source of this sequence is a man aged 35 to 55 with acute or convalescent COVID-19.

The CDR3 coding sequence is TGTGCCAGCAGCCAGACAGTGAACACTGAAGCTTTCTTT. Encoded protein: CASSQTVNTEAFF. The chain uses TRBV6-5 and TRBJ1-1, with D perhaps matching TRBD1 (5 bases). Looked up from germline, CDR1 is MNHEY and CDR2 is SVGAGI. Trimming cost V 6 bases and J 0 bases, with 8 bases left between them. The CDR3 runs to 13 residues.